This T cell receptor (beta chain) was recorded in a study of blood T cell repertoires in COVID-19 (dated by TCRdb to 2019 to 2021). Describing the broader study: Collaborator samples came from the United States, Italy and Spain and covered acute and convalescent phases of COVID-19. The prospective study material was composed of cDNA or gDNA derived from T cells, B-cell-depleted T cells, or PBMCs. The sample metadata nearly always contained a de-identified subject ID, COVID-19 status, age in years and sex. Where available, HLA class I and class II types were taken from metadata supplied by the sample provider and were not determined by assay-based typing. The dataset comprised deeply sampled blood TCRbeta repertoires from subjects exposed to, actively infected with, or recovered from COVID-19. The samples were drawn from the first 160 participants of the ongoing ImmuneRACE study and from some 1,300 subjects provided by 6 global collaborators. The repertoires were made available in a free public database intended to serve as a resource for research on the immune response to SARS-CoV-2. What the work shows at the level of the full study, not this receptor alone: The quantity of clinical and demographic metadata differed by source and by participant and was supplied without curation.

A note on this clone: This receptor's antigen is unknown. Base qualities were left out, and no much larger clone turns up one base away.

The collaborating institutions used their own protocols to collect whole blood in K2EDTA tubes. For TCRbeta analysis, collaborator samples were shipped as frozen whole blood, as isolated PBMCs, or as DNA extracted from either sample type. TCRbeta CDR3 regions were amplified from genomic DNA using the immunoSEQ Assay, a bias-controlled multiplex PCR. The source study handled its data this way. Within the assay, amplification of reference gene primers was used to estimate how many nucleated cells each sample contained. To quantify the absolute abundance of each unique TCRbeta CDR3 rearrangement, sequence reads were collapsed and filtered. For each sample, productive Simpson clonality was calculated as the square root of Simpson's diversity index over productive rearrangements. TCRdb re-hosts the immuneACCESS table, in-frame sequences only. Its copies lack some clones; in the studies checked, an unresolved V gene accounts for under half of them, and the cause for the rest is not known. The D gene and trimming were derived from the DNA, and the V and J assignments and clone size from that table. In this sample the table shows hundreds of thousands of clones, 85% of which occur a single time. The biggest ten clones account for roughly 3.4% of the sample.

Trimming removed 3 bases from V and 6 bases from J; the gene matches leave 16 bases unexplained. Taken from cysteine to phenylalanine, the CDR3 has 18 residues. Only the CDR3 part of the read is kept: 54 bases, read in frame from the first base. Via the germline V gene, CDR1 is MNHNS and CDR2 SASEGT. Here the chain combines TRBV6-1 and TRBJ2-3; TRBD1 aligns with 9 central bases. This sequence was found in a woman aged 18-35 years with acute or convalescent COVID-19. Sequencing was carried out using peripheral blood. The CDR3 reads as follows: CASSEPLWGQGPLDTQYF. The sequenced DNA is TGTGCCAGCAGTGAGCCACTATGGGGACAGGGCCCCCTGGATACGCAGTATTTT.